This T cell receptor beta chain was recovered during a study of blood T cell repertoires in COVID-19 (dated by TCRdb to the early 2020s). Regarding the complete study: The collaborator samples originated in the United States, Italy and Spain and spanned the acute and convalescent phases of COVID-19. Samples were obtained from the ongoing ImmuneRACE study (first 160 participants) and from about 1,300 subjects provided by 6 global collaborators. The repertoires were made available in a free public database intended to serve as a resource for research on the immune response to SARS-CoV-2. The sample metadata nearly always contained a de-identified subject ID, COVID-19 status, age in years and sex. Where available, HLA class I and class II types were taken from metadata supplied by the sample provider and were not determined by assay-based typing. The prospective study material was composed of cDNA or gDNA derived from T cells, B-cell-depleted T cells, or PBMCs. Subjects who had been exposed to COVID-19, were actively infected with it, or had recovered from it provided the deeply sampled blood TCRbeta repertoires that made up the dataset. What the research found in general, with its limitations: How much clinical and demographic metadata was included differed by source and by participant, and the metadata was provided uncurated.

This clone was counted only a few times. What antigen it recognizes has not been identified. No much larger clone is present one base from it, and per-base qualities are unavailable. Collaborating institutions collected whole blood in K2EDTA tubes following their own protocols. For TCRbeta analysis, collaborators shipped samples in one of three forms: frozen whole blood, isolated PBMCs, or DNA extracted from either of those sample types. TCRbeta CDR3 regions were amplified from genomic DNA using the immunoSEQ Assay, a bias-controlled multiplex PCR. Processing in the source paper ran as follows. The number of nucleated cells in each sample was estimated from the amplification of reference gene primers within the assay. Sequence reads were collapsed and filtered to measure the absolute abundance of every unique TCRbeta CDR3 rearrangement. For each sample, productive Simpson clonality was calculated by taking the square root of Simpson's diversity index across productive rearrangements. TCRdb's version of the immuneACCESS table is confined to in-frame rearrangements and falls short of the full clone set. An unresolved V gene accounts for under half of the shortfall where checked; the remainder is of unknown origin. V and J calls and clone size are as listed in that table; D and trimming were resolved from the DNA. In this sample the table shows tens of thousands of clones, approximately 86% of which occur a single time. 7.4% of the sample belongs to the ten largest clones.

The CDR3 goes from the cysteine to the phenylalanine over 14 residues. The only DNA kept is the CDR3, 42 bases in frame from the first base. The germline V gene yields MDHEN for CDR1 and SYDVKM for CDR2. V is cut back by 2 bases and J by 7 bases, with 4 bases in the junction unmatched. The chain is encoded by TRBV28 joined to TRBJ2-7; 11 junctional bases match TRBD2. This sequence originates from a human donor with active COVID-19. The donor label of this sample is uncertain. Specimen: peripheral blood. The nucleotide sequence is given as TGTGCCAGCAGTTTAATAGCGGGGGGGAAGGAGCAGTACTTC. This translates into CASSLIAGGKEQYF.